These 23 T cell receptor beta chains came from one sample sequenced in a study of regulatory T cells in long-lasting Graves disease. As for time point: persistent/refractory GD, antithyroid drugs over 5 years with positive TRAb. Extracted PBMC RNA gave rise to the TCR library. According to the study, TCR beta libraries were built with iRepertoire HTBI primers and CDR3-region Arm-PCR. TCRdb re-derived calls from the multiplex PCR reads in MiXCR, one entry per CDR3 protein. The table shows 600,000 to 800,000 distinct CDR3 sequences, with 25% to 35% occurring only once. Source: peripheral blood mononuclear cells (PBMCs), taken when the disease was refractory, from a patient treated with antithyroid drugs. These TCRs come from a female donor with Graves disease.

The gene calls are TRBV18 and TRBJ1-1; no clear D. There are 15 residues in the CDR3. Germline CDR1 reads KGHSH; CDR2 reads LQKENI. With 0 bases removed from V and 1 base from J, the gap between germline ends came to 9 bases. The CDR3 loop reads CASSPPSRANTEAFF. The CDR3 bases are TGTGCCAGCTCACCACCGTCTAGGGCGAACACTGAAGCTTTCTTT.

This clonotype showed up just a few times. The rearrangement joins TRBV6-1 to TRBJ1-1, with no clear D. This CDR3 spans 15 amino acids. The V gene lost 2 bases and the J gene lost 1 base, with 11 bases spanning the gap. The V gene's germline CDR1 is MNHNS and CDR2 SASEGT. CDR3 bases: TGTGCCAGCAGTGAACCTGGCAAATCGAACACTGAAGCTTTCTTT. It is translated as CASSEPGKSNTEAFF.

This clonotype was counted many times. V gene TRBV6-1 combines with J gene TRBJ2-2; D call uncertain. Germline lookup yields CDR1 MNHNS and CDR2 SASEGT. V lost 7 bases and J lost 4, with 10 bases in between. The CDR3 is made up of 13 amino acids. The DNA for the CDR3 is TGTGCCAGCAAGGGCAGCCTCACCGGGGAGCTGTTTTTT. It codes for CASKGSLTGELFF.

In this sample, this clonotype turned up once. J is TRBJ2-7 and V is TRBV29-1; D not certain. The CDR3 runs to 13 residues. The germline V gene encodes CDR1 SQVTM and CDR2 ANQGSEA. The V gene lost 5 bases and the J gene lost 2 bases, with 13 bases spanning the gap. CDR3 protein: CSVQLTAAYEQYF. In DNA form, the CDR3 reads TGCAGCGTTCAACTAACCGCCGCCTACGAGCAGTACTTC.

The CDR3 loop reads CASSYSMDRRDYGYTF. As DNA, the CDR3 is TGTGCCAGCAGTTACTCGATGGACAGAAGAGACTATGGCTACACCTTC. V and J are TRBV6-5 and TRBJ1-2; possible D gene TRBD1, 6 bases. This CDR3 has 16 amino acids. Trimming removed 0 bases at V and 3 bases at J, with 14 bases between. From germline, CDR1 is MNHEY and CDR2 SVGAGI.

The DNA of the CDR3 is TGCGCCAGCAGCTCCGGGACAGGGGGGACGAGGTATGGCTACACCTTC. Encoded protein: CASSSGTGGTRYGYTF. The chain is built from TRBV5-1 and TRBJ1-2, with TRBD1 matching 11 bases. In germline, CDR1 is SGHRS, CDR2 YFSETQ. V trimming: 3 bases; J trimming: 5 bases; junction bases outside the gene matches: 9. This CDR3 comprises 16 residues.

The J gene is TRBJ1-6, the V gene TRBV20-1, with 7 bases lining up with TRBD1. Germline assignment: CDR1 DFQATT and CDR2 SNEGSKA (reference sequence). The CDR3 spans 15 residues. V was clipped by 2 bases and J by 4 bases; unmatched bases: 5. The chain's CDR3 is CSARTGTVYNSPLHF. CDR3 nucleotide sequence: TGCAGTGCTAGAACCGGGACAGTTTATAATTCACCCCTCCACTTT.

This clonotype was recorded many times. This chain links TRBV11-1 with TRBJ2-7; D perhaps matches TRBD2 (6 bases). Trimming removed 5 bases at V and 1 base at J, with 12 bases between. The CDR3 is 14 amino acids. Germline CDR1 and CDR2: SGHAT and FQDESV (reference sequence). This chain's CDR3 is CASSLGLSSYEQYF. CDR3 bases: TGTGCCAGCAGCCTCGGACTATCGTCCTACGAGCAGTACTTC.

CDR3 sequence reads: CASSLGGGGAADTQYF. The CDR3 DNA follows: TGTGCCAGCAGCTTAGGGGGAGGGGGCGCCGCAGATACGCAGTATTTT. The chain joins TRBV7-9 to TRBJ2-3; either TRBD1 or TRBD2 may supply D (7 bases each). This CDR3 region has 16 residues. V gave up 1 base and J gave up 4 bases, with 15 bases separating them. The germline CDR1 and CDR2 sequences are SEHNR and FQNEAQ (reference sequence).

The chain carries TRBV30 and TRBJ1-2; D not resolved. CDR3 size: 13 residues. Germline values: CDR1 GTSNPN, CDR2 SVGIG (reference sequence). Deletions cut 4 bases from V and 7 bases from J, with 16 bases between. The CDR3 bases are TGTGCCTGGATCCCGACTCGGGGAGTTGGCTACACCTTC. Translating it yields CAWIPTRGVGYTF.

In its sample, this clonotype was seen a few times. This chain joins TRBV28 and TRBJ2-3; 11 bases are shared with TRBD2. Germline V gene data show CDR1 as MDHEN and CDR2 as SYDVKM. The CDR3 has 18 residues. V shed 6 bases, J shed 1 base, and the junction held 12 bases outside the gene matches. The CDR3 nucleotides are TGTGCCAGCAGCCTCACTAGCGGGAGACCTTGGGGCACAGATACGCAGTATTTT. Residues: CASSLTSGRPWGTDTQYF. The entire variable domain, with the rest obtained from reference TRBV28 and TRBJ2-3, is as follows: DVKVTQSSRYLVKRTGEKVFLECVQDMDHENMFWYRQDPGLGLRLIYFSYDVKMKEKGDIPEGYSVSREKKERFSLILESASTNQTSMYLCASSLTSGRPWGTDTQYFGPGTRLTVL.

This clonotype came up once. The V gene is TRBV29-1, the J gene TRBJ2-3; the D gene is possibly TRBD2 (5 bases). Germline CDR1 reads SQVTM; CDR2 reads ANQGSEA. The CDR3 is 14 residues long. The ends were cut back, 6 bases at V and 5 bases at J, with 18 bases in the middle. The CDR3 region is CSVSGSRAVDTQYF. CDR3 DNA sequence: TGCAGCGTCAGCGGCAGCCGGGCGGTAGATACGCAGTATTTT.

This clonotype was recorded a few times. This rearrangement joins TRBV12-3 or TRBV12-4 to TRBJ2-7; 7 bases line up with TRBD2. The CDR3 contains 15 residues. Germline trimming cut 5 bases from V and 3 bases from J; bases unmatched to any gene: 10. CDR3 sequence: CASSNPGTTFYEQYF. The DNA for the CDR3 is TGTGCCAGCAGTAACCCGGGGACTACTTTCTACGAGCAGTACTTC.

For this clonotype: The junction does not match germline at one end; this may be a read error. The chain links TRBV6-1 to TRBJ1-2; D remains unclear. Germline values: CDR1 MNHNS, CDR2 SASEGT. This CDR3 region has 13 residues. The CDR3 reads CASREGIVYGYTF. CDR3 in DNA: TGTGCCAGCAGGGAAGGAATCGTCTATGGCTACACCTTC.

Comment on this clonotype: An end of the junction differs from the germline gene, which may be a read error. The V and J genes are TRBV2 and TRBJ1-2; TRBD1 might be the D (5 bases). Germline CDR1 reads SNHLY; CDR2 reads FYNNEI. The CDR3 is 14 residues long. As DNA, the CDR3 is TGTGCCAGCATAGGGGATCCCCCTAACTATGGCTGCACCTTC. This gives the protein CASIGDPPNYGCTF.

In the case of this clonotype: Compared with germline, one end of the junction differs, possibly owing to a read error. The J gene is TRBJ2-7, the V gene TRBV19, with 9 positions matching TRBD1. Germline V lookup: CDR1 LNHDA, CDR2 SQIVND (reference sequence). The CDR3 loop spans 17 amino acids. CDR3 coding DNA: TGTGCCAGTAGAGGAACAAGACAGGGGGAATTCTCCTACGAGCAGTACTTT. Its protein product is CASRGTRQGEFSYEQYF.

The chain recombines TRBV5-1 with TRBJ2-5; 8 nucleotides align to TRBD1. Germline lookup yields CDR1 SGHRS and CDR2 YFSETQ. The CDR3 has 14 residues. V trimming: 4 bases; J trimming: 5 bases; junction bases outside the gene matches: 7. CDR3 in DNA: TGCGCCAGCAGCCCGGAGGACAGGGAGGAGACCCAGTACTTC. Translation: CASSPEDREETQYF.

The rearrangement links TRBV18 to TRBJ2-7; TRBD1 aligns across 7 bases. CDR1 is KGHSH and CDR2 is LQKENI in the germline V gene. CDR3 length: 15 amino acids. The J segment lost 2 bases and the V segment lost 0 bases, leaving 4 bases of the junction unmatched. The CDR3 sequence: CASSPPTDRTYEQYF. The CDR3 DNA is TGTGCCAGCTCACCACCTACGGACAGGACCTACGAGCAGTACTTC.

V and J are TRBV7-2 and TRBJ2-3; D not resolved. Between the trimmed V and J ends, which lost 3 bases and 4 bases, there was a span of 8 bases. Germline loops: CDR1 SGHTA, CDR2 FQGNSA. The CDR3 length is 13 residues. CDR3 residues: CASSFLGPDTQYF. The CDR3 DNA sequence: TGTGCCAGCAGCTTTCTAGGCCCAGATACGCAGTATTTT.

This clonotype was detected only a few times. The CDR3: CASSEQGFGSPLHF. CDR3 DNA sequence: TGTGCCAGCAGCGAACAGGGTTTTGGTTCACCCCTCCACTTT. The chain employs TRBV27 and TRBJ1-6; D is possibly TRBD1 (6 bases). The V gene's germline CDR1 is MNHEY and CDR2 SMNVEV (reference sequence). Trimming cost V 6 bases and J 9 bases, with 15 bases left between them. The length of the CDR3 is 14 residues.

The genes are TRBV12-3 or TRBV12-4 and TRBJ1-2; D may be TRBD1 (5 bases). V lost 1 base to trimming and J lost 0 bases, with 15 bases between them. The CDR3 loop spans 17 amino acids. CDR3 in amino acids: CASSLVVGQGSNYGYTF. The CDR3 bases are TGTGCCAGCAGTTTAGTGGTGGGTCAGGGATCTAACTATGGCTACACCTTC.

In DNA, the CDR3 is TGTGCCAGCAGCGGCATCGGAGATCGCTATGGCTACACCTTC. Protein product: CASSGIGDRYGYTF. The rearrangement links TRBV5-5 to TRBJ1-2; D not certain. Germline lookup yields CDR1 SGHKS and CDR2 YYEKEE (reference sequence). V lost 4 bases and J lost 4, with 14 bases in between. The CDR3 consists of 14 residues.

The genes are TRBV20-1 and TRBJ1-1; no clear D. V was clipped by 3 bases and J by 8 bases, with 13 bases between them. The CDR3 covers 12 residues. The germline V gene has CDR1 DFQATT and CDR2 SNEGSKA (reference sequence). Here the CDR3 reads CSASSSAIEAFF. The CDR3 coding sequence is TGCAGTGCTAGTTCTTCGGCCATAGAAGCTTTCTTT.